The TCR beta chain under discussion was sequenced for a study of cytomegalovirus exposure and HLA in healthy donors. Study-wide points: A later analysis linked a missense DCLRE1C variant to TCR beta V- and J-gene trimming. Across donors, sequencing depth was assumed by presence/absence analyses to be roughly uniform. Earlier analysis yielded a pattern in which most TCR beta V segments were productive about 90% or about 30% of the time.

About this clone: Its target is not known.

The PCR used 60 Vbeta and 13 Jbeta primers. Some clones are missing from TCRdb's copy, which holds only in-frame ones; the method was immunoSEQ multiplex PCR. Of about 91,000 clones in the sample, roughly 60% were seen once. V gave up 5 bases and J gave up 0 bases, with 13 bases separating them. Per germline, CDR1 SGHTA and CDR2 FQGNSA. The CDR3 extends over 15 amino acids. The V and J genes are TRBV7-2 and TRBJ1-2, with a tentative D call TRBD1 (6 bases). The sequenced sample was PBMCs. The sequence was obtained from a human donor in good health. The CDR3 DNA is TGTGCCAGCAGCAACTACAGGGTAGCTAACTATGGCTACACCTTC. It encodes CASSNYRVANYGYTF.